This T cell receptor beta chain is from a study of blood T cells in healthy people across ages. A second roughly 7 to 12 cycle PCR used barcoded and J-beta primers. A template-switch adaptor with 12 random nucleotides tagged each cDNA molecule. TCRdb analysed the 5' RACE reads with MiXCR anew, one entry per CDR3 protein. This repertoire shows about a million distinct CDR3 sequences, 51% found once; its top ten account for 20% to 25%. The clonotype comes from a woman between 55 and 75 years old in good health. Specimen: blood.

The CDR3, as DNA: TGTGCCATCAGTGAGCCGGAGTGGTTACGGACAGCTTCCTACGAGCAGTACTTC. This codes for CAISEPEWLRTASYEQYF. This chain connects TRBV10-3 to TRBJ2-4, with a weak D call TRBD1 (6 bases). Near its end, the DNA agrees better with TRBJ2-7, so the J call may be wrong. Germline CDR1 reads ENHRY; CDR2 reads SYGVKD. This CDR3 contains 18 residues.